The next 23 T cell receptor beta chains were all read from a single sample in a study of shared clonotypes between healthy human individuals. Produced via immunoSEQ multiplex PCR; TCRdb's table is partial and in-frame only. The repertoire has about 340,000 clones, 73% of them found once; the top ten carry about 9.4%. Sequencing was carried out using memory CD4+ T cells sorted from blood. As to subset: CD45RA-negative fraction. These receptors were collected from a man aged 30-40 years in good health.

The gene calls are TRBV6-1 and TRBJ2-1; D is tentatively TRBD1 or TRBD2 (6 bases each). Germline V gene data show CDR1 as MNHNS and CDR2 as SASEGT. Trimming removed 6 bases at V and 8 bases at J, with 11 bases between. This CDR3 spans 12 amino acids. CDR3 DNA sequence: TGTGCCAGCAGAGGGGGGCGCGATGAGCAGTTCTTC. Amino acid sequence: CASRGGRDEQFF.

The chain combines TRBV7-6 with TRBJ1-3, with D uncertain. V lost 0 bases and J lost 9, with 21 bases in between. Germline loops: CDR1 SGHVS, CDR2 FNYEAQ. The CDR3 is 17 residues long. CDR3 nucleotides: TGTGCCAGCAGCTTAGCGCGAGTGGGGTCGATTTCTGGCACCATATATTTT. Translating it yields CASSLARVGSISGTIYF.

The chain uses TRBV28 and TRBJ1-4; 7 positions agree with TRBD1. The germline gives CDR1 MDHEN, CDR2 SYDVKM. This CDR3 has 14 amino acids. Losses at the gene ends were 3 bases for V and 7 bases for J; bases not matched to a gene: 5. CDR3 loop: CASSFRQGGEKLFF. In DNA form, the CDR3 reads TGTGCCAGCAGTTTCCGACAGGGTGGTGAAAAACTGTTTTTT.

This clone was seen a handful of times. The J gene is TRBJ2-6, the V gene TRBV4-1, with D hard to call. Germline loops: CDR1 MGHRA, CDR2 YSYEKL. This CDR3 comprises 17 residues. Between the trimmed V and J ends, which lost 0 bases and 0 bases, there was a span of 9 bases. The CDR3, as DNA: TGCGCCAGCAGCCAAGAACCCCTCAGCTCTGGGGCCAACGTCCTGACTTTC. As protein: CASSQEPLSSGANVLTF.

V usage is TRBV4-3 and J usage is TRBJ2-5, with TRBD1 matching over 9 bases. This CDR3 has 17 residues. Looked up from germline, CDR1 is LGHNA and CDR2 is YSLEER. The V segment lost 2 bases and the J segment 5 bases; nucleotides outside the gene matches: 12. CDR3 nucleotides: TGCGCCAGCAGCCAAAACCTTGGAGGACAGGGGAGCGAGACCCAGTACTTC. It is translated as CASSQNLGGQGSETQYF.

The V call is TRBV30, the J call TRBJ2-2, with unresolved D. The V end lost 1 base, the J end lost 0 bases, and 6 bases lay between the germline ends. Germline V gene data show CDR1 as GTSNPN and CDR2 as SVGIG (reference sequence). This CDR3 comprises 14 residues. CDR3 protein: CAWSEGPNTGELFF. CDR3 nucleotides: TGTGCCTGGAGTGAGGGCCCGAACACCGGGGAGCTGTTTTTT.

The chain is built from TRBV10-3 and TRBJ2-7, with 13 bases aligning to TRBD2. The CDR3 spans 14 residues. CDR1 ENHRY and CDR2 SYGVKD come from the germline V gene. CDR3 coding DNA: TGTGTCGTCAAACGGACTAGCGGGAGCTACGAGCAGTACTTC. It translates to CVVKRTSGSYEQYF.

This clone was recorded only once. This chain's CDR3 is CASSLISGQGAIIGRYEQYF. DNA of the CDR3: TGTGCCAGCAGCTTGATTTCGGGACAGGGAGCCATTATAGGGAGGTACGAGCAGTACTTC. This chain connects TRBV5-5 to TRBJ2-7; 9 bases match TRBD1. The ends lost 1 base at V and 4 bases at J; junction bases unmatched: 21. This CDR3 contains 20 residues. Looked up from germline, CDR1 is SGHKS and CDR2 is YYEKEE (reference sequence).

This clone was found many times. The chain is built from TRBV28 and TRBJ2-5, with 9 bases aligning to TRBD1. Per germline, CDR1 MDHEN and CDR2 SYDVKM. Trimming at V came to 3 bases and at J to 1 base, leaving 3 bases not matched to a gene. The CDR3 spans 15 residues. In nucleotides, the CDR3 is TGTGCCAGCAGTTTTGGGACAGGGTTCCAAGAGACCCAGTACTTC. Protein product: CASSFGTGFQETQYF.

On this clone itself: Other DNA sequences of this sample code for an identical CDR3. The rearrangement joins TRBV9 to TRBJ2-1; D perhaps matches TRBD2 (6 bases). Trimming left V 0 bases short and J 0 bases short, with 10 bases between. This CDR3 is 16 amino acids long. Germline CDR1 is SGDLS and CDR2 is YYNGEE. DNA for the CDR3: TGTGCCAGCAGCGTAGGGGGCGGGACCTCCTACAATGAGCAGTTCTTC. Its translation: CASSVGGGTSYNEQFF.

This clone has a single count. V is TRBV11-3 and J is TRBJ2-6; D uncertain. CDR1 and CDR2 (germline): SGHNT, YENEEA. Trimming stripped 1 base from V and 4 bases from J, with 8 bases between. The CDR3 runs to 15 residues. CDR3 sequence reads: CASSLGAWGANVLTF. Written as DNA, the CDR3 is TGTGCCAGCAGCTTAGGGGCGTGGGGGGCCAACGTCCTGACTTTC.

The chain is built from TRBV15 and TRBJ1-3; D may be TRBD1 (6 bases). Germline lookup yields CDR1 LNHNV and CDR2 YYDKDF (reference sequence). The CDR3 runs 15 residues. V was shortened by 2 bases and J by 4 bases, with 12 bases between the two germline ends. CDR3 DNA sequence: TGTGCCACCAGCAGATACGGACAGCCGGGAAACACCATATATTTT. Residues: CATSRYGQPGNTIYF.

The chain is built from TRBV27 and TRBJ2-1; D possibly uses TRBD1 or TRBD2 (5 bases each). The germline CDR1 and CDR2 sequences are MNHEY and SMNVEV (reference sequence). This CDR3 is 16 amino acids long. V lost 5 bases and J lost 3, with 17 bases in between. In nucleotides, the CDR3 is TGTGCCAGCAGTCCGGCGTGGGACGAGAACTACAATGAGCAGTTCTTC. This gives the protein CASSPAWDENYNEQFF.

This clone has only a few counts. The chain employs TRBV19 and TRBJ2-3, with TRBD2 matching over 8 bases. The CDR3 is 16 amino acids. With 6 bases clipped from V and 1 base from J, the junction kept 9 bases outside the gene matches. Per germline, CDR1 LNHDA and CDR2 SQIVND (reference sequence). The CDR3 DNA reads TGTGCCAGTAGCCCCCTGGCGGGAGGTGGCACAGATACGCAGTATTTT. This translates into CASSPLAGGGTDTQYF.

The rearrangement uses TRBV10-2 and TRBJ2-2, with 7 bases fitting TRBD1. Germline CDR1 WSHSY, CDR2 SAAADI. The CDR3 extends over 16 amino acids. With 7 bases clipped from V and 0 bases from J, the junction kept 8 bases outside the gene matches. CDR3 in amino acids: CASINFQGANTGELFF. CDR3 DNA sequence: TGCGCCAGCATTAATTTCCAGGGGGCGAACACCGGGGAGCTGTTTTTT.

This clone has only a few counts. CDR3 coding DNA: TGCGCCAGCAGCCAACAACCGACTTTCGCGGATACGCAGTATTTT. As protein: CASSQQPTFADTQYF. This chain links TRBV4-3 with TRBJ2-3; D gene uncertain. CDR1 is LGHNA and CDR2 is YSLEER in the germline V gene. The length of the CDR3 is 15 residues. V gave up 2 bases and J gave up 6 bases, with 15 bases separating them.

The chain combines TRBV7-4 with TRBJ2-3; D unresolved. The CDR3 consists of 9 residues. The germline V gene encodes CDR1 SGHVT and CDR2 SQSDAQ. Trimming shortened V by 9 bases and J by 11 bases, and 9 bases separated the two germline ends. Written as DNA, the CDR3 is TGTGCCAGTACCGAGTGGCAGTATTTT. Protein: CASTEWQYF.

The chain joins TRBV18 to TRBJ2-1; tentative D call: TRBD2 (6 bases). Germline V CDR1 and CDR2: KGHSH, LQKENI. V dropped 3 bases and J dropped 4 bases, with 19 bases sitting between them. The CDR3 sequence is 17 residues long. The CDR3 DNA sequence: TGTGCCAGCTCACCTACCGGGGGAATGCCGGTATACAATGAGCAGTTCTTC. Protein: CASSPTGGMPVYNEQFF.

The genes are TRBV11-2 and TRBJ1-5; D is unresolved. V lost 0 bases, J lost 0 bases, and 6 bases lay in between. Per germline, CDR1 SGHAT and CDR2 FQNNGV. This CDR3 has 15 residues. CDR3 sequence: CASSLDVYSNQPQHF. The DNA for the CDR3 is TGTGCCAGCAGCTTAGATGTCTATAGCAATCAGCCCCAGCATTTT.

The chain combines TRBV28 with TRBJ2-4, with D perhaps given as TRBD1 or TRBD2 (5 bases each). The CDR3 has 15 amino acids. V lost 3 bases and J lost 0, with 9 bases in between. Germline V CDR1 and CDR2: MDHEN, SYDVKM. The CDR3 region is CASSLGVLAKNIQYF. In nucleotides, the CDR3 is TGTGCCAGCAGTTTGGGGGTCTTAGCCAAAAACATTCAGTACTTC.

Points on this clone: This specimen includes other DNA sequences encoding the same CDR3. This sequence joins TRBV7-8 and TRBJ2-1; D call uncertain. Germline V lookup: CDR1 SGHVS, CDR2 FQNEAQ. This CDR3 has 13 residues. Trimming stripped 1 base from V and 4 bases from J, with 5 bases between. This CDR3 is CASSLVEYNEQFF. CDR3 DNA: TGTGCCAGCAGCTTAGTGGAATACAATGAGCAGTTCTTC.

The gene calls are TRBV2 and TRBJ2-3; tentative D call: TRBD2 (7 bases). Looked up from germline, CDR1 is SNHLY and CDR2 is FYNNEI. The CDR3 has 14 amino acids. V was cut by 6 bases and J by 3 bases, with 13 bases left in between. In DNA, the CDR3 is TGTGCCAGCAGAGGGGGGGTCCGTACAGATACGCAGTATTTT. It translates to CASRGGVRTDTQYF.

The rearrangement links TRBV29-1 to TRBJ1-3; unclear D gene. CDR1 and CDR2 (germline): SQVTM, ANQGSEA. V lost 8 bases, J lost 2 bases, and 10 bases lay in between. The CDR3 runs to 12 residues. CDR3 nucleotide sequence: TGCAGCTTCAGTAATACTGGAAACACCATATATTTT. Translated, it gives CSFSNTGNTIYF.